This TCR beta chain was sequenced for a study of cytomegalovirus exposure and HLA in healthy donors. The study's findings and limits: Donors were assumed by presence/absence analyses to have roughly uniform sequencing depth. Earlier findings revealed that most TCR beta V segments proved productive either about 87% or about 30% of the time. HLA alleles were associated with roughly 17,000 TCR beta sequences in a later analysis at 0.05 false discovery rate.

Details on this clone: Its antigen is unidentified.

Germline CDR1 is SEHNR and CDR2 is FQNEAQ (reference sequence). The CDR3 is 13 residues long. Trimming took 4 bases from V and 5 from J, leaving 11 bases between them. A multiplex PCR was run with 60 Vbeta primers and 13 Jbeta primers. Assay: immunoSEQ multiplex PCR; the TCRdb copy retains only in-frame clones and omits some. The profile covers about 150,000 clones, with roughly two thirds appearing a single time and under 7% taken by the ten largest. The sequence was collected from a woman aged 18-30 years in good health and CMV-seropositive. This rearrangement joins TRBV7-9 to TRBJ2-5; D is possibly TRBD2 (6 bases). The sample taken for sequencing was PBMCs. Here the CDR3 DNA reads TGTGCCAGCAGCTCGCTAGCGACGGAGACCCAGTACTTC. Amino acid sequence: CASSSLATETQYF.